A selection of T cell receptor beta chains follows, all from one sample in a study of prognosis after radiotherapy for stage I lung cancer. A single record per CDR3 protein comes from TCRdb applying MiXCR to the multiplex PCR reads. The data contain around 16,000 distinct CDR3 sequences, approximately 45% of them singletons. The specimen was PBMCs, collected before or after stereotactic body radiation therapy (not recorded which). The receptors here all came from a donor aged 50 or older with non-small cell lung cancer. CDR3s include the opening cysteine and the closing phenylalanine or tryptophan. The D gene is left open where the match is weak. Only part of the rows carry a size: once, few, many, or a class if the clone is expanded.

CDR3 DNA: TGTGCCAGCAGTTCGGGGACAGATACGCAGTATTTT
CDR3 protein: CASSSGTDTQYF
V gene: TRBV12-3/TRBV12-4
D gene: NA
J gene: TRBJ2-3
clone size: NA

CDR3 DNA: TGCGCCAGCAGCTTGGAGATTAGCGGGACCGGTAAGCAGTTCTTC
CDR3 protein: CASSLEISGTGKQFF
V gene: TRBV5-1
D gene: TRBD2
J gene: TRBJ2-1
clone size: many

CDR3 DNA: TGTGCCAGTAGTATAGTTCGGACCGGGGAGCTGTTTTTT
CDR3 protein: CASSIVRTGELFF
V gene: TRBV19
D gene: NA
J gene: TRBJ2-2
clone size: NA

CDR3 DNA: TGTGCCAGCACCGCAGGGGAGGGATACTACGAGCAGTACTTC
CDR3 protein: CASTAGEGYYEQYF
V gene: TRBV2
D gene: NA
J gene: TRBJ2-7
clone size: medium-sized

CDR3 DNA: TGTGTCAGCAGTCGAAGGGGTGGCGGGGAGCTGTCTTTC
CDR3 protein: CVSSRRGGGELSF
V gene: TRBV28
D gene: NA
J gene: TRBJ2-2
clone size: once

CDR3 DNA: TGTGCCAGCAGCTTAGACAGTTCCATCTCTGGAAACACCATATATTTT
CDR3 protein: CASSLDSSISGNTIYF
V gene: TRBV11-2
D gene: NA
J gene: TRBJ1-3
clone size: NA

CDR3 DNA: TGTGCCAGCAGCTTGGGGCCGGGGGAAACCTACGAGCAGTACTTC
CDR3 protein: CASSLGPGETYEQYF
V gene: TRBV5-6
D gene: NA
J gene: TRBJ2-7
clone size: NA

CDR3 DNA: TGTGCCAGCAGTCTATACAGGGGGCCGGTTAATGAAAAACTGTTTTTT
CDR3 protein: CASSLYRGPVNEKLFF
V gene: TRBV6-2/TRBV6-3
D gene: TRBD1
J gene: TRBJ1-4
clone size: many

CDR3 DNA: TGTGCCAGCACCTCGCTAGGGGGCTTTGGAAACACCATATATTTT
CDR3 protein: CASTSLGGFGNTIYF
V gene: TRBV6-2/TRBV6-3
D gene: TRBD1
J gene: TRBJ1-3
clone size: NA

CDR3 DNA: TGCGCCAGCAGCTTGGTCCCGGGACAGGGTTTGGGATCGGACTATGGCTACACCTTC
CDR3 protein: CASSLVPGQGLGSDYGYTF
V gene: TRBV5-1
D gene: TRBD1
J gene: TRBJ1-2
clone size: NA

CDR3 DNA: TGTGCCAGCAGTGATCAGGGGAGCAATCAGCCCCAGCATTTT
CDR3 protein: CASSDQGSNQPQHF
V gene: TRBV6-1
D gene: NA
J gene: TRBJ1-5
clone size: many

CDR3 DNA: TGCGCCAGCAGCTTGGGAGACAGCAGGGTCGATGAGCAGTTCTTC
CDR3 protein: CASSLGDSRVDEQFF
V gene: TRBV5-1
D gene: NA
J gene: TRBJ2-1
clone size: NA

CDR3 DNA: TGCGCCAGCAGCTTGGGAGGGACTAGAGGCAGCAATGAGCAGTTCTTC
CDR3 protein: CASSLGGTRGSNEQFF
V gene: TRBV5-1
D gene: TRBD2
J gene: TRBJ2-1
clone size: many

CDR3 DNA: TGTGCCAGCAGTTTAATAGGGTTCGGCTCTGGGGCCAACGTCCTGACTTTC
CDR3 protein: CASSLIGFGSGANVLTF
V gene: TRBV28
D gene: NA
J gene: TRBJ2-6
clone size: NA

CDR3 DNA: TGTGCCAGCAGCCACCCGGGACTAGCGGGAGGTGCTAGCACAGATACGCAGTATTTT
CDR3 protein: CASSHPGLAGGASTDTQYF
V gene: TRBV14
D gene: TRBD2
J gene: TRBJ2-3
clone size: many

CDR3 DNA: TGCGCCAGCAGCCAAGACGGGACATACCAAGAGACCCAGTACTTC
CDR3 protein: CASSQDGTYQETQYF
V gene: TRBV4-1
D gene: NA
J gene: TRBJ2-5
clone size: many

CDR3 DNA: TGTGCCAGCAGTGACTCGTGGGGGGGCTACAATGAGCAGTTCTTC
CDR3 protein: CASSDSWGGYNEQFF
V gene: TRBV6-4
D gene: TRBD2
J gene: TRBJ2-1
clone size: many

CDR3 DNA: TGCGCCAGCAGCTTGGCCTGGGAAAACATGAACACTGAAGCTTTCTTT
CDR3 protein: CASSLAWENMNTEAFF
V gene: TRBV5-1
D gene: NA
J gene: TRBJ1-1
clone size: many

CDR3 DNA: TGTGCCAGCAGCCCCAGAGCTAACTATGGCTACACCTTC
CDR3 protein: CASSPRANYGYTF
V gene: TRBV27
D gene: NA
J gene: TRBJ1-2
clone size: medium-sized

CDR3 DNA: TGCAGCGTAATACAGGGCGGGGAGACCCAGTACTTC
CDR3 protein: CSVIQGGETQYF
V gene: TRBV29-1
D gene: NA
J gene: TRBJ2-5
clone size: many

CDR3 DNA: TGTGCCAGCAGGGACCCGTCGAGGCGGACCTACGAGCAGTACTTC
CDR3 protein: CASRDPSRRTYEQYF
V gene: TRBV6-1
D gene: NA
J gene: TRBJ2-7
clone size: NA

CDR3 DNA: TGTGCCTGGAGTCGAGACAGTGGGTCCGGAAACACCATATATTTT
CDR3 protein: CAWSRDSGSGNTIYF
V gene: TRBV30
D gene: NA
J gene: TRBJ1-3
clone size: medium-sized

CDR3 DNA: TGCGCCAGCAGCCAACTAGGCTCTGGAAACACCATATATTTT
CDR3 protein: CASSQLGSGNTIYF
V gene: TRBV4-1
D gene: NA
J gene: TRBJ1-3
clone size: many

CDR3 DNA: TGTGCCAGCAGCTTGGGACAGGGGGCTGGCGGCGAGCAGTACTTC
CDR3 protein: CASSLGQGAGGEQYF
V gene: TRBV5-5
D gene: TRBD1
J gene: TRBJ2-7
clone size: NA

CDR3 DNA: TGTGCCAGCAGATCAAGGGGGGGGCAGAATGAGCAGTTCTTC
CDR3 protein: CASRSRGGQNEQFF
V gene: TRBV6-1
D gene: NA
J gene: TRBJ2-1
clone size: medium-sized

CDR3 DNA: TGCAGTGCCAGGGGACAGGGAGGGGGAACTAATGAAAAACTGTTTTTT
CDR3 protein: CSARGQGGGTNEKLFF
V gene: TRBV20-1
D gene: TRBD1
J gene: TRBJ1-4
clone size: many

CDR3 DNA: TGTGCCAGCAGCCAAGATCCTGCCTTTACGCAGTATTTT
CDR3 protein: CASSQDPAFTQYF
V gene: TRBV14
D gene: NA
J gene: TRBJ2-3
clone size: NA

CDR3 DNA: TGTGCCTGTTCGCCATCCTGGACTAGCGGGGTTTACAATGAGCAGTTCTTC
CDR3 protein: CACSPSWTSGVYNEQFF
V gene: TRBV30
D gene: TRBD2
J gene: TRBJ2-1
clone size: NA

CDR3 DNA: TGTGCCACCAGCATTGACAGGGGGCGCTTAAATGAGCAGTTCTTC
CDR3 protein: CATSIDRGRLNEQFF
V gene: TRBV15
D gene: TRBD1
J gene: TRBJ2-1
clone size: many

CDR3 DNA: TGTGCCAGCAGCCCCGTTGTAGTAGCGGACAACCAAGAGACCCAGTACTTC
CDR3 protein: CASSPVVVADNQETQYF
V gene: TRBV7-6
D gene: NA
J gene: TRBJ2-5
clone size: many

CDR3 DNA: TGTGCCAGCAGCTTCTCAGGGACAGAAAAACTGTTTTTT
CDR3 protein: CASSFSGTEKLFF
V gene: TRBV12-3/TRBV12-4
D gene: NA
J gene: TRBJ1-4
clone size: many

CDR3 DNA: TGTGCCAGCAGCGTAGCTGCGGGGGGGGGCACCGGGGAGCTGTTTTTT
CDR3 protein: CASSVAAGGGTGELFF
V gene: TRBV9
D gene: TRBD2
J gene: TRBJ2-2
clone size: many

CDR3 DNA: TGCGCCAGCAGCCAAGTGGGAGGGACTTATGGAAACACCATATATTTT
CDR3 protein: CASSQVGGTYGNTIYF
V gene: TRBV4-1
D gene: NA
J gene: TRBJ1-3
clone size: NA

CDR3 DNA: TGTGCCAGCAGCCGATTGAGGAATTCACCCCTCCACTTT
CDR3 protein: CASSRLRNSPLHF
V gene: TRBV11-2
D gene: NA
J gene: TRBJ1-6
clone size: many

CDR3 DNA: TGCAGTGCTAGGTCCGGGACACATCCCTCCTACGAGCAGTACTTC
CDR3 protein: CSARSGTHPSYEQYF
V gene: TRBV20-1
D gene: NA
J gene: TRBJ2-7
clone size: NA

CDR3 DNA: TGTGCCAGCTCACCCGCTGGGGCGGGAGGGTCAGATACGCAGTATTTT
CDR3 protein: CASSPAGAGGSDTQYF
V gene: TRBV18
D gene: TRBD2
J gene: TRBJ2-3
clone size: many

CDR3 DNA: TGTGCCATCAGGAACGCTGACTCTGGAAACACCATATATTTT
CDR3 protein: CAIRNADSGNTIYF
V gene: TRBV10-3
D gene: NA
J gene: TRBJ1-3
clone size: NA

CDR3 DNA: TGTGCCAGCAGCCAATTCTTATCCTACGAGCAGTACTTC
CDR3 protein: CASSQFLSYEQYF
V gene: TRBV3-1
D gene: NA
J gene: TRBJ2-7
clone size: many

CDR3 DNA: TGTGCCAGCAGCCAAGACTTCAGGACAGGGGATTATTCACCCCTCCACTTT
CDR3 protein: CASSQDFRTGDYSPLHF
V gene: TRBV14
D gene: TRBD1
J gene: TRBJ1-6
clone size: many

CDR3 DNA: TGCAGTGCTCCGCGTCGGGGGGAATGGACCCAGTACTTC
CDR3 protein: CSAPRRGEWTQYF
V gene: TRBV20-1
D gene: TRBD2
J gene: TRBJ2-5
clone size: NA

CDR3 DNA: TGTGCCAGCAGCTTGCCGGGGGCATACACTGAAGCTTTCTTT
CDR3 protein: CASSLPGAYTEAFF
V gene: TRBV5-5
D gene: NA
J gene: TRBJ1-1
clone size: many

CDR3 DNA: TGTGCCAGCATCGGGGGTTATAGCAATCAGCCCCAGCATTTT
CDR3 protein: CASIGGYSNQPQHF
V gene: TRBV25-1
D gene: NA
J gene: TRBJ1-5
clone size: many

CDR3 DNA: TGTGCCAGCAGCTTAGAGGTGGGCCCATCCTACAATGATCAGTTCTTC
CDR3 protein: CASSLEVGPSYNDQFF
V gene: TRBV7-6
D gene: NA
J gene: TRBJ2-1
clone size: NA

CDR3 DNA: TGCGCCAGCAGGTTTGACAGGGGGCCCAACTATGGCTACACCTTC
CDR3 protein: CASRFDRGPNYGYTF
V gene: TRBV5-1
D gene: TRBD1
J gene: TRBJ1-2
clone size: once

CDR3 DNA: TGTGCCAGCAGCGCACCAACCGGGACTAGCGGGAGCTCCTACGAGCAGTACTTC
CDR3 protein: CASSAPTGTSGSSYEQYF
V gene: TRBV2
D gene: TRBD2
J gene: TRBJ2-7
clone size: NA

CDR3 DNA: TGTGCCAGCAGCCCAACATCGGGGGGGACCAACGTCCTGACTTTC
CDR3 protein: CASSPTSGGTNVLTF
V gene: TRBV28
D gene: TRBD2
J gene: TRBJ2-6
clone size: once

CDR3 DNA: TGTGCCAGCAGCCTCAGACTAGCGGGAGCAGCCAATGAGCAGTTCTTC
CDR3 protein: CASSLRLAGAANEQFF
V gene: TRBV14
D gene: TRBD2
J gene: TRBJ2-1
clone size: many

CDR3 DNA: TGTGCCAGCATTAGGGGCCCCCAGATGGAAGCTTTCTTT
CDR3 protein: CASIRGPQMEAFF
V gene: TRBV6-1
D gene: NA
J gene: TRBJ1-1
clone size: many

CDR3 DNA: TGTGCCAGCAGCGCCACCGGGGCCCACACCGGGGAGCTGTTTTTT
CDR3 protein: CASSATGAHTGELFF
V gene: TRBV2
D gene: NA
J gene: TRBJ2-2
clone size: NA

CDR3 DNA: TGTGCCAGCAGTTTCCTAGTCGACAGGGCTCTCCAAGAGACCCAGTACTTC
CDR3 protein: CASSFLVDRALQETQYF
V gene: TRBV7-9
D gene: TRBD1
J gene: TRBJ2-5
clone size: many

CDR3 DNA: TGTGCCAGCAGCCCACGACAGCCCATCAATGAGCAGTTCTTC
CDR3 protein: CASSPRQPINEQFF
V gene: TRBV11-2
D gene: NA
J gene: TRBJ2-1
clone size: many

CDR3 DNA: TGTGCCACCAGTGATGCGACAGGCCTCGATGAGCAGTTCTTC
CDR3 protein: CATSDATGLDEQFF
V gene: TRBV24-1
D gene: NA
J gene: TRBJ2-1
clone size: NA

CDR3 DNA: TGTGCCAGCAGCTTAGAGCGGGCAGATACGCAGTATTTT
CDR3 protein: CASSLERADTQYF
V gene: TRBV7-3
D gene: NA
J gene: TRBJ2-3
clone size: medium-sized